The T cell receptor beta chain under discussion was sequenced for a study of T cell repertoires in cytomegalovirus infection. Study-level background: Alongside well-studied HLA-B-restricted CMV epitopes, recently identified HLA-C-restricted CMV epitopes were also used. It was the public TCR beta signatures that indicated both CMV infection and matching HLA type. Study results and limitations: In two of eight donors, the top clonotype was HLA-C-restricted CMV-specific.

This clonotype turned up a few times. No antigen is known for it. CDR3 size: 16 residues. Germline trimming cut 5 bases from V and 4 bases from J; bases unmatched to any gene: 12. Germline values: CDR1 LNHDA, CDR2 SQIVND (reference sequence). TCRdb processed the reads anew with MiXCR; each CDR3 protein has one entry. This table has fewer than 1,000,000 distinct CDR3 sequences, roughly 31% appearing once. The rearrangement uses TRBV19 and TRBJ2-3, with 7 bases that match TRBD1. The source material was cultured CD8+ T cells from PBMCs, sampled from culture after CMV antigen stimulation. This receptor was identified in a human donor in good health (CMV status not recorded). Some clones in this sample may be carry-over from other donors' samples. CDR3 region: CASSPYQGVSADTQYF. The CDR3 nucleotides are TGTGCCAGTAGTCCATACCAGGGGGTAAGCGCAGATACGCAGTATTTT.